This record concerns one T cell receptor (beta chain) sequence. TCRdb's table, derived via immunoSEQ multiplex PCR, lists solely in-frame clones and lacks some. The sample holds about 210,000 clones, over 75% seen once. The data derive from a study of blood T cell repertoires in COVID-19. After removal of 3 bases from V and 4 bases from J, the junction contained 2 bases not matched to a gene. This CDR3 region has 16 residues. The V gene's germline CDR1 is SGHVS and CDR2 FQNEAQ. The chain carries TRBV7-8 and TRBJ2-5; 16 bases are a match to TRBD2. The clonotype was recovered from a woman aged 40 to 50 with acute or convalescent COVID-19. The sequencing input was peripheral blood. The CDR3 DNA reads TGTGCCAGCAGCTTTGGGACTAGCGGGGGGGCAGAGACCCAGTACTTC. Translation: CASSFGTSGGAETQYF.